The sequence of this T cell receptor beta chain was determined in a study of sequential checkpoint blockade in melanoma. Study-level information: After nivolumab or ipilimumab alone, around 20 patients had week-13 rebiopsies.

This clone has more than one count but fewer than ten. V gave up 5 bases and J gave up 0 bases, with 15 bases separating them. This CDR3 contains 16 residues. Germline values: CDR1 SGHNT, CDR2 YENEEA. Described treatment: randomized to nivolumab then ipilimumab (arm A) or the reverse (arm B). No patient had prior DNA-damaging chemotherapy. The method was immunoSEQ multiplex PCR; TCRdb's version includes in-frame clones alone and lacks a portion of them. The sample has 13,000 or so clones, 27% seen once. The sequencing used tumor tissue (inferred from file names), collected from a patient given nivolumab and ipilimumab in sequence. V usage is TRBV11-3 and J usage is TRBJ2-3; no clear D gene. This TCR was recovered from a human donor with melanoma. CDR3 sequence: CASSPRPAASTDTQYF. The CDR3 DNA reads as TGTGCCAGCAGCCCCCGCCCCGCGGCTAGCACAGATACGCAGTATTTT.